Listed here is a single TCR beta chain. Its antigen is unknown. The data were obtained in a study of cytomegalovirus exposure and HLA in healthy donors. The PCR employed 60 Vbeta primers together with 13 Jbeta primers. The method was immunoSEQ multiplex PCR; TCRdb's version includes in-frame clones alone and lacks a portion of them. The sample carries 170,000 or so clones, roughly 78% recorded once. Germline V lookup: CDR1 SGDLS, CDR2 YYNGEE. With 3 bases removed from V and 3 bases from J, the gap between germline ends came to 12 bases. The CDR3 covers 15 residues. The donors comprised healthy bone marrow donors. Study-level results: Later on, a genetic analysis was performed. It linked a missense variant in DCLRE1C with V- and J-gene trimming of TCR beta. In vitro experiments confirmed that a few CMV-associated chains were specific for CMV antigens. Reportedly, cytomegalovirus status was diagnosed with high sensitivity and specificity.

The rearrangement links TRBV9 to TRBJ2-2; possibly TRBD2 for D (5 bases). This TCR was sampled from a woman between 45 and 65 years old in good health and CMV-seropositive. Specimen: PBMCs. CDR3 nucleotide sequence: TGTGCCAGCAGCGGCACCAAGAGGGACACCGGGGAGCTGTTTTTT. Encoded protein: CASSGTKRDTGELFF.